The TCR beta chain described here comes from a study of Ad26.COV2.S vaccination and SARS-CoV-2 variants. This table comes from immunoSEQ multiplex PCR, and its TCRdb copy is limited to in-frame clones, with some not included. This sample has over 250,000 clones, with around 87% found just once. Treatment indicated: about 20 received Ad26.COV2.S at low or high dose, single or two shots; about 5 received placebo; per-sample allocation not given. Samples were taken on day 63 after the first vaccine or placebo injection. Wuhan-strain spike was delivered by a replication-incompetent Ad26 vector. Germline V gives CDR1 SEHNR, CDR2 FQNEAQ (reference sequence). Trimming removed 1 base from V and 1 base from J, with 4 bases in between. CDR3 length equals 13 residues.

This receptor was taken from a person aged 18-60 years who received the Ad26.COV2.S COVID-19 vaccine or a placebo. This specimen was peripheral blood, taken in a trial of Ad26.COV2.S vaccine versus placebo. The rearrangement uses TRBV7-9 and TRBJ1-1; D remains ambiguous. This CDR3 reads CASSLVENTEAFF. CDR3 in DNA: TGTGCCAGCAGCTTAGTAGAGAACACTGAAGCTTTCTTT.